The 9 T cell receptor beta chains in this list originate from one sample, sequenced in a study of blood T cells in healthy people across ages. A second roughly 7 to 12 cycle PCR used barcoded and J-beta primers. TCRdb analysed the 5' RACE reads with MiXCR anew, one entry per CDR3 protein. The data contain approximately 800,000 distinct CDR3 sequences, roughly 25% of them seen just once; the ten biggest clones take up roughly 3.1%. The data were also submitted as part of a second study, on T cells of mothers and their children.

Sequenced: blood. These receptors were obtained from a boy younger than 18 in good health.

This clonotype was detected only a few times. CDR3 sequence (DNA): TGTGCCTGGAGTTTCTCCCGGGGCTCCTACGAGCAGTACTTC. Protein sequence: CAWSFSRGSYEQYF. The V and J genes are TRBV30 and TRBJ2-7; tentative D call: TRBD2 (5 bases). Germline V lookup: CDR1 GTSNPN, CDR2 SVGIG (reference sequence). There are 14 residues in the CDR3. V was trimmed by 2 bases and J by 0 bases, leaving 11 bases between them.

The CDR3 sequence is CASSPKGQQETQYF. CDR3 in DNA: TGCGCCAGCAGCCCCAAGGGACAGCAAGAGACCCAGTACTTC. The chain joins TRBV5-1 to TRBJ2-5; 7 bases match TRBD1. Trimming cost V 4 bases and J 2 bases; bases outside gene matches: 5. This CDR3 has 14 residues. Germline loops: CDR1 SGHRS, CDR2 YFSETQ.

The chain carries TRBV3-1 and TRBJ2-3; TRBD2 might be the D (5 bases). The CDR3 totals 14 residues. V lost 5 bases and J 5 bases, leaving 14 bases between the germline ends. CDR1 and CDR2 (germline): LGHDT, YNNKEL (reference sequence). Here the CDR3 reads CASSFDRAGDTQYF. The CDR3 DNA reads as TGTGCCAGCAGCTTCGACCGGGCGGGAGATACGCAGTATTTT.

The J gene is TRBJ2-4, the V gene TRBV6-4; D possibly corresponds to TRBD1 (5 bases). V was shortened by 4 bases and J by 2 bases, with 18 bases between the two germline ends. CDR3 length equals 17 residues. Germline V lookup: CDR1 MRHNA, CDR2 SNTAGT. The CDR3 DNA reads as TGTGCCAGCAGTGCCCACCCCGGACAAGGGACCAAAAACATTCAGTACTTC. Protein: CASSAHPGQGTKNIQYF.

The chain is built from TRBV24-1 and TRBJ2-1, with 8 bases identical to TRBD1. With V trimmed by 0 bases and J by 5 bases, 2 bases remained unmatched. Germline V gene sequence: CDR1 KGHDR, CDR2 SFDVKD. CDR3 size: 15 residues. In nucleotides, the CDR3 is TGTGCCACCAGTGATTTGACAGGGGGTAACAATGAGCAGTTCTTC. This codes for CATSDLTGGNNEQFF.

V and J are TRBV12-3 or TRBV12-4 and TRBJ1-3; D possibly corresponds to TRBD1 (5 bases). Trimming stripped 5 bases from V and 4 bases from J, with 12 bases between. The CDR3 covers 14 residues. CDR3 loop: CASSPRDGGNTIYF. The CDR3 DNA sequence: TGTGCCAGCAGTCCCCGGGACGGCGGAAACACCATATATTTT.

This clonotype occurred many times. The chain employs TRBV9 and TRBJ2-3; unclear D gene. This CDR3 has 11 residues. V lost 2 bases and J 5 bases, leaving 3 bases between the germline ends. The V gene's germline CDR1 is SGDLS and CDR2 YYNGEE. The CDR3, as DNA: TGTGCCAGCAGCGTTGGAGATACGCAGTATTTT. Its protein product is CASSVGDTQYF.

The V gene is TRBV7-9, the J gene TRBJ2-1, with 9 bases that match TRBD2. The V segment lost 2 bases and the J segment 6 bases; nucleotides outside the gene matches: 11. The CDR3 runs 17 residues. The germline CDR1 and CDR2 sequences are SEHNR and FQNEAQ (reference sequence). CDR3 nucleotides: TGTGCCAGCAGCTTAAGGCCCCCCAGCGGGGGGCCCAATGAGCAGTTCTTC. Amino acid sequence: CASSLRPPSGGPNEQFF.

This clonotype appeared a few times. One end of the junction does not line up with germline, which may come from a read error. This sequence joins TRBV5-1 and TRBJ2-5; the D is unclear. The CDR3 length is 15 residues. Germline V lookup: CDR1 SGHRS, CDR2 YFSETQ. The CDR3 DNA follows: TGCGCCAGCAGCTTGGCCAATCCGTACCAAGAGACCCAGTGCTTC. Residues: CASSLANPYQETQCF.